The 31 T cell receptor beta chains presented below share a single source sample, sequenced in a study of blood T cell repertoires in COVID-19. Sequenced by immunoSEQ multiplex PCR; TCRdb stores in-frame clones only, minus some. The profile shows around 170,000 clones, roughly nine tenths of them singletons. The sample was peripheral blood. The receptors were gathered from a man aged 50-59 years with acute or convalescent COVID-19.

The chain joins TRBV11-1 to TRBJ2-1; TRBD2 agrees at 13 bases. The length of the CDR3 is 16 residues. The ends lost 5 bases at V and 0 bases at J; junction bases unmatched: 1. Germline V CDR1 and CDR2: SGHAT, FQDESV (reference sequence). CDR3 bases: TGTGCCAGCAGCGGGACTAGCGGGACCTCCTACAATGAGCAGTTCTTC. It codes for CASSGTSGTSYNEQFF.

This rearrangement joins TRBV5-1 to TRBJ2-5; 12 bases align to TRBD2. CDR1 is SGHRS, CDR2 YFSETQ, per germline. Losses at the gene ends were 0 bases for V and 3 bases for J; bases not matched to a gene: 3. This CDR3 is 16 amino acids long. The CDR3 region is CASSLGSSGGEETQYF. DNA of the CDR3: TGCGCCAGCAGCTTGGGTTCTAGCGGGGGGGAAGAGACCCAGTACTTC.

The chain uses TRBV27 and TRBJ2-7; weak D call: TRBD1 (5 bases). Germline V lookup: CDR1 MNHEY, CDR2 SMNVEV (reference sequence). Trimming stripped 8 bases from V and 3 bases from J, with 11 bases between. This CDR3 region has 12 residues. CDR3 coding DNA: TGTGCCAGCCACCGTGACAGCTACGAGCAGTACTTC. This encodes CASHRDSYEQYF.

The rearrangement uses TRBV11-2 and TRBJ1-2; 8 bases agree with TRBD1. The germline V gene has CDR1 SGHAT and CDR2 FQNNGV. The trim removed 5 bases at V and 8 bases at J, leaving 7 bases unmatched. This CDR3 spans 13 amino acids. Written as DNA, the CDR3 is TGTGCCAGCAGCGAGCTGACAGGGGACGGCTACACCTTC. Translated: CASSELTGDGYTF. Using reference TRBV11-2 and TRBJ1-2 for the parts outside the CDR3, the full variable domain is EAGVAQSPRYKIIEKRQSVAFWCNPISGHATLYWYQQILGQGPKLLIQFQNNGVVDDSQLPKDRFSAERLKGVDSTLKIQPAKLEDSAVYLCASSELTGDGYTFGSGTRLTVV.

This chain links TRBV4-3 with TRBJ1-1; perhaps TRBD1 as D (6 bases). This CDR3 spans 16 amino acids. Trimming left V 0 bases short and J 0 bases short, with 11 bases between. Germline V lookup: CDR1 LGHNA, CDR2 YSLEER. As DNA, the CDR3 is TGCGCCAGCAGCCAAGATCGATGGGGGCTGAACACTGAAGCTTTCTTT. Translating it yields CASSQDRWGLNTEAFF.

The table lists this clone with a count of one. The chain employs TRBV3-1 (or the pseudogene TRBV3-2) and TRBJ1-2, with D maybe TRBD1 (6 bases). V lost 1 base to trimming and J lost 3 bases, with 9 bases between them. This CDR3 spans 14 amino acids. Germline V CDR1 and CDR2: LGHDT, YNNKEL (reference sequence). The CDR3 reads CASSQGQEYYGYTF. CDR3 sequence (DNA): TGTGCCAGCAGCCAAGGACAGGAGTACTATGGCTACACCTTC.

The chain has TRBV6-5 and TRBJ1-6; D unresolved. CDR1 and CDR2 from the germline V gene are MNHEY and SVGAGI. The CDR3 length is 15 residues. The V and J ends lost 0 bases and 9 bases respectively, with 12 bases between them. Written as DNA, the CDR3 is TGTGCCAGCAGTTACTCGAATCTCTGGAGTTCACCCCTCCACTTT. It translates to CASSYSNLWSSPLHF.

The rearrangement joins TRBV6-5 to TRBJ1-3, with 7 bases aligning to TRBD1. The V gene's germline CDR1 is MNHEY and CDR2 SVGAGI. The CDR3 covers 15 residues. V lost 4 bases to trimming and J lost 0 bases; unmatched junction nucleotides: 3. CDR3 sequence (DNA): TGTGCCAGCAGTTGGGGACAGACCTCTGGAAACACCATATATTTT. This gives the protein CASSWGQTSGNTIYF.

V usage is TRBV7-2 and J usage is TRBJ2-5, with 10 bases identical to TRBD2. With 5 bases clipped from V and 3 bases from J, the junction kept 6 bases outside the gene matches. The V gene's germline CDR1 is SGHTA and CDR2 FQGNSA. The CDR3 runs to 15 residues. The CDR3 here is CASSRTSGKKETQYF. DNA of the CDR3: TGTGCCAGCAGCAGGACTAGCGGAAAGAAAGAGACCCAGTACTTC.

The gene calls are TRBV7-9 and TRBJ2-3, with 9 bases fitting TRBD1. V gave up 5 bases and J gave up 4 bases; unmatched junction bases: 4. Germline V CDR1 and CDR2: SEHNR, FQNEAQ (reference sequence). The CDR3 sequence is 14 residues long. The CDR3, as DNA: TGTGCCAGCAGCCGGGACAGGGTTGCAGATACGCAGTATTTT. Translation gives CASSRDRVADTQYF.

This clone occurred once. V usage is TRBV18 and J usage is TRBJ2-1; TRBD2 agrees at 13 bases. V lost 0 bases to trimming and J lost 8 bases; unmatched junction nucleotides: 10. Germline values: CDR1 KGHSH, CDR2 LQKENI. There are 18 residues in the CDR3. The CDR3 region is CASSPPTTSGRNRDEQFF. DNA for the CDR3: TGTGCCAGCTCACCACCTACGACTAGCGGGAGGAATCGTGATGAGCAGTTCTTC.

This chain connects TRBV30 to TRBJ2-7, with 9 bases lining up with TRBD2. V was clipped by 2 bases and J by 1 base; unmatched bases: 15. The germline V gene has CDR1 GTSNPN and CDR2 SVGIG (reference sequence). The CDR3 contains 18 residues. As DNA, the CDR3 is TGTGCCTGGAGTAGCCGGGGATCGGCGGGAGGGTTATCCTACGAGCAGTACTTC. Its translation is CAWSSRGSAGGLSYEQYF.

The chain uses TRBV4-2 and TRBJ2-7; 9 nucleotides match TRBD1. V dropped 4 bases and J dropped 4; count of bases not matched to a gene: 11. The CDR3 totals 16 residues. The germline V gene encodes CDR1 LGHNA and CDR2 YNFKEQ. The CDR3 is CASSPDPGQGGYEQYF. The CDR3 DNA reads TGTGCCAGCAGCCCAGACCCGGGACAGGGTGGGTACGAGCAGTACTTC.

The chain joins TRBV28 to TRBJ2-1; 7 positions agree with TRBD2. The CDR3 length is 15 residues. The germline gives CDR1 MDHEN, CDR2 SYDVKM. V gave up 8 bases and J gave up 0 bases; unmatched junction bases: 7. The CDR3 sequence is CASRRASGSYNEQFF. CDR3 sequence (DNA): TGTGCCAGCCGCCGTGCTAGCGGCTCCTACAATGAGCAGTTCTTC.

The J gene is TRBJ1-1, the V gene TRBV27; 8 bases align to TRBD1. The length of the CDR3 is 15 residues. The V gene's germline CDR1 is MNHEY and CDR2 SMNVEV (reference sequence). V lost 2 bases, J lost 0 bases, and 2 bases stayed unmatched. CDR3 amino acids: CASSLTGGMNTEAFF. CDR3 sequence (DNA): TGTGCCAGCAGTTTAACAGGGGGGATGAACACTGAAGCTTTCTTT.

This sequence joins TRBV6-1 and TRBJ2-7, with 8 bases lining up with TRBD2. V shed 2 bases and J 7 bases; nucleotides not matched to a gene: 1. Germline CDR1 and CDR2: MNHNS and SASEGT. The CDR3 has 12 amino acids. The CDR3 coding sequence is TGTGCCAGCAGTGAAACGGGAGGGGAGCAGTACGTC. Encoded protein: CASSETGGEQYV.

The rearrangement joins TRBV19 to TRBJ2-3; 9 bases map to TRBD1. In germline, CDR1 is LNHDA, CDR2 SQIVND (reference sequence). Trimming took 5 bases from V and 0 from J; bases not matched to a gene: 6. This CDR3 contains 16 residues. CDR3 residues: CASSPRTGASTDTQYF. CDR3 nucleotides: TGTGCCAGTAGTCCCCGGACAGGGGCTAGCACAGATACGCAGTATTTT.

This clone was recorded only once. This CDR3 is CASRIGTGNTGELFF. DNA for the CDR3: TGTGCCAGCAGGATCGGGACAGGGAATACCGGGGAGCTGTTTTTT. This chain connects TRBV28 to TRBJ2-2, with TRBD1 identical over 9 bases. The J segment lost 5 bases and the V segment lost 6 bases, leaving 7 bases of the junction unmatched. There are 15 residues in the CDR3. Per the germline V gene, CDR1 is MDHEN and CDR2 is SYDVKM.

The chain carries TRBV5-1 and TRBJ1-1, with D tentatively TRBD1 (6 bases). The CDR3 sequence is 13 residues long. Trimming removed 5 bases from V and 5 bases from J, with 13 bases in between. Germline-derived CDR1 and CDR2 are SGHRS and YFSETQ. The CDR3 spells CASSLRGKTEAFF. The CDR3 nucleotides read TGCGCCAGCAGTCTTAGGGGGAAGACTGAAGCTTTCTTT. The full variable domain, completed using reference TRBV5-1 and TRBJ1-1, is KAGVTQTPRYLIKTRGQQVTLSCSPISGHRSVSWYQQTPGQGLQFLFEYFSETQRNKGNFPGRFSGRQFSNSRSEMNVSTLELGDSALYLCASSLRGKTEAFFGQGTRLTVV.

The V and J genes are TRBV6-2 or TRBV6-3 and TRBJ1-1; D gene ambiguous. The CDR3 is 13 residues long. Germline CDR1 and CDR2: MNHEY and SVGEGT. Deletions cut 4 bases from V and 13 bases from J, with 19 bases between. DNA for the CDR3: TGTGCCAGCAGTTTCCTCGGAGGGCGGCGGGATTTCTTT. It codes for CASSFLGGRRDFF.

The V and J genes are TRBV9 and TRBJ1-1; perhaps TRBD1 as D (6 bases). Trimming stripped 4 bases from V and 0 bases from J, with 13 bases between. The CDR3 has 15 amino acids. Per germline, CDR1 SGDLS and CDR2 YYNGEE. This CDR3 is CASSTGTPLNTEAFF. CDR3 DNA: TGTGCCAGCAGCACTGGGACACCTTTGAACACTGAAGCTTTCTTT.

The chain is built from TRBV5-5 and TRBJ2-1, with TRBD2 matching over 8 bases. This CDR3 is 15 amino acids long. Germline values: CDR1 SGHKS, CDR2 YYEKEE (reference sequence). The trim removed 0 bases at V and 4 bases at J, leaving 3 bases unmatched. The CDR3 DNA reads TGTGCCAGCAGCTTGGAAGCGGGGGTGTACAATGAGCAGTTCTTC. Translated, it gives CASSLEAGVYNEQFF.

V gene TRBV5-1 combines with J gene TRBJ1-2; D gene ambiguous. The CDR3 has 14 amino acids. Trimming left V 0 bases short and J 8 bases short, with 14 bases between. Germline CDR1 and CDR2: SGHRS and YFSETQ. The CDR3 reads CASSLGPQMEGYTF. Here the CDR3 DNA reads TGCGCCAGCAGCTTGGGGCCCCAGATGGAGGGCTACACCTTC. Full variable domain (rest looked up from reference TRBV5-1 and TRBJ1-2): KAGVTQTPRYLIKTRGQQVTLSCSPISGHRSVSWYQQTPGQGLQFLFEYFSETQRNKGNFPGRFSGRQFSNSRSEMNVSTLELGDSALYLCASSLGPQMEGYTFGSGTRLTVV.

The chain employs TRBV7-6 and TRBJ1-3; D not certain. Trimming took off 5 bases at V and 2 bases at J, with 13 bases between the two ends. CDR1 and CDR2 from the germline V gene are SGHVS and FNYEAQ. This CDR3 has 15 residues. The DNA for the CDR3 is TGTGCCAGCAGCCCAGGAAAGGCGCCTGGAAACACCATATATTTT. As protein: CASSPGKAPGNTIYF. Full variable domain (remainder filled in from reference TRBV7-6 and TRBJ1-3): GAGVSQSPRYKVTKRGQDVALRCDPISGHVSLYWYRQALGQGPEFLTYFNYEAQQDKSGLPNDRFSAERPEGSISTLTIQRTEQRDSAMYRCASSPGKAPGNTIYFGEGSWLTVV.

The CDR3 sequence is CASSLREPLTNEQFF. CDR3 DNA: TGTGCCAGCAGCCTACGGGAGCCCCTAACCAATGAGCAGTTCTTC. The V and J genes are TRBV7-8 and TRBJ2-1, with D possibly matching TRBD2 (6 bases). The germline V gene has CDR1 SGHVS and CDR2 FQNEAQ. CDR3 length: 15 residues. V shed 5 bases and J shed 6 bases, with 17 bases lying between them. The full variable domain, with the rest looked up from reference TRBV7-8 and TRBJ2-1, is GAGVSQSPRYKVAKRGQDVALRCDPISGHVSLFWYQQALGQGPEFLTYFQNEAQLDKSGLPSDRFFAERPEGSVSTLKIQRTQQEDSAVYLCASSLREPLTNEQFFGPGTRLTVL.

This sequence joins TRBV27 and TRBJ1-2, with TRBD1 matching 7 bases. This CDR3 is built from 15 residues. CDR1 is MNHEY, CDR2 SMNVEV, per germline (reference sequence). V was clipped by 6 bases and J by 7 bases; unmatched bases: 14. CDR3 nucleotide sequence: TGTGCCAGCAGCCCAGTCGACAGGGTAGATGTTGGCTACACCTTC. It encodes CASSPVDRVDVGYTF.

J is TRBJ2-1 and V is TRBV5-4; 9 bases agree with TRBD1. This CDR3 has 16 residues. Germline CDR1 is SGHNT and CDR2 is YYREEE (reference sequence). V dropped 3 bases and J dropped 4; count of bases not matched to a gene: 8. In nucleotides, the CDR3 is TGTGCCAGCAGCTCCTCCGGGACAGGGAGATACAATGAGCAGTTCTTC. Amino acids: CASSSSGTGRYNEQFF.

The chain employs TRBV3-1 (or the pseudogene TRBV3-2) and TRBJ2-5; D not resolved. This CDR3 comprises 13 residues. Germline lookup yields CDR1 LGHDT and CDR2 YNNKEL (reference sequence). The V and J ends lost 3 bases and 2 bases respectively, with 7 bases between them. CDR3 sequence: CASSQAPQETQYF. CDR3 nucleotides: TGTGCCAGCAGCCAGGCACCTCAAGAGACCCAGTACTTC.

This rearrangement joins TRBV24-1 to TRBJ1-4; no firm D call. V gave up 4 bases and J gave up 3 bases, with 14 bases separating them. This CDR3 is 16 amino acids long. From germline, CDR1 is KGHDR and CDR2 SFDVKD. The CDR3 region has the DNA TGTGCCACCAGTGAGTCCGGAGGGTCGGCTAATGAAAAACTGTTTTTT. Amino acids: CATSESGGSANEKLFF.

The chain couples TRBV7-9 to TRBJ1-1; D is perhaps TRBD1 (6 bases). The V and J ends lost 2 bases and 3 bases respectively, with 16 bases between them. CDR3 length equals 16 residues. In germline, CDR1 is SEHNR, CDR2 FQNEAQ (reference sequence). CDR3 bases: TGTGCCAGCAGCTTACCGAGGGGGGGTTTGGACACTGAAGCTTTCTTT. It codes for CASSLPRGGLDTEAFF.

The chain is built from TRBV25-1 and TRBJ2-1; 8 bases match TRBD2. The V and J ends lost 4 bases and 13 bases, in that order; junction bases with no gene match: 9. The germline CDR1 and CDR2 sequences are MGHDK and SYGVNS. This CDR3 comprises 13 residues. The DNA of the CDR3 is TGTGCCAGCAGTGCGCTAGCGGGTGAAAAACAGTTCTTC. It translates to CASSALAGEKQFF. The full variable domain, rest sourced from reference TRBV25-1 and TRBJ2-1, is EADIYQTPRYLVIGTGKKITLECSQTMGHDKMYWYQQDPGMELHLIHYSYGVNSTEKGDLSSESTVSRIRTEHFPLTLESARPSHTSQYLCASSALAGEKQFFGPGTRLTVL.